This T cell receptor (beta chain) was identified in a study of cytomegalovirus exposure and HLA in healthy donors. Notes on the study in general: Accurate predictions that matched the HLA-A and HLA-B alleles of most subjects were reportedly made from TCR beta sequences.

PCR amplification relied on 60 Vbeta primers (plus 13 Jbeta primers). As originally analysed: Roughly 81 million unique TCR beta chains, 9.5 million to 14 million shared, were counted in a later analysis. Sequencing was performed with immunoSEQ multiplex PCR; in TCRdb, only in-frame clones are kept and a portion is missing. V and J calls plus clone size are reproduced from that table; the DNA served to infer D and trimming. The sample has about 190,000 clones; about 77% are singletons. In regard to this clone: The antigen remains undetermined.

CDR3 length: 13 residues. Germline V gives CDR1 MNHNS, CDR2 SASEGT. Trimming cost V 7 bases and J 7 bases; bases outside gene matches: 7. Material: PBMCs. V is TRBV6-1 and J is TRBJ1-2, with TRBD1 matching 9 bases. This sequence was found in a woman in her 30s in good health and CMV-seropositive. The CDR3 reads CASITGGAGGYTF. Here the CDR3 DNA reads TGTGCCAGCATTACAGGGGGCGCAGGTGGCTACACCTTC.